These T cell receptor beta chains were read from a single sample in a study of T cells in Graves' hyperthyroidism and ophthalmopathy. MiXCR, applied by TCRdb to the multiplex PCR reads, yields one record per CDR3 protein. The sample carries fewer than 800,000 distinct CDR3 sequences, about 15% recorded once. Sample: blood. These receptors were obtained from a man between 18 and 29 years old with Graves' hyperthyroidism. Each CDR3 is given with its conserved first and last residue. A D gene is named only where the DNA matches it firmly. The size of a clone is reported for some rows only, either as once, few or many, or as a class for expanded clones.

>-|TRBV5-8|-|TRBJ1-1
CASSFTEHTEAFF
TGTGCCAGCAGCTTTACAGAACACACTGAAGCTTTCTTT
>-|TRBV27|few|TRBJ1-1
CASSPSIRPGAFF
TGTGCCAGCAGTCCCAGTATCCGGCCGGGAGCTTTCTTT
>TRBD2|TRBV12-3/TRBV12-4|many|TRBJ2-5
CASSLGLGLAGMYQETQYF
TGTGCCAGCAGTTTGGGACTTGGTCTAGCGGGGATGTACCAAGAGACCCAGTACTTC
>TRBD2|TRBV20-1|many|TRBJ2-7
CSAREGSGVYEQYF
TGCAGTGCTAGAGAGGGTAGCGGGGTCTACGAGCAGTACTTC
>-|TRBV20-1|many|TRBJ2-7
CSAREGGGTYEQYF
TGCAGTGCTAGAGAAGGCGGAGGCACCTACGAGCAGTACTTC
>-|TRBV20-1|-|TRBJ2-2
CSARQGFGELFF
TGCAGTGCTAGACAGGGGTTCGGGGAGCTGTTTTTT
>TRBD2|TRBV12-3/TRBV12-4|many|TRBJ2-1
CASSSGGRNNEQFF
TGTGCCAGCAGTTCGGGAGGAAGAAACAATGAGCAGTTCTTC
>-|TRBV5-4|few|TRBJ2-7
CASSLVPGHSYEQYF
TGTGCCAGCAGCTTAGTTCCGGGACACTCCTACGAGCAGTACTTC
>TRBD2|TRBV20-1|many|TRBJ2-1
CSARVLGLAGGIYNEQFF
TGCAGTGCTAGAGTTCTTGGCCTAGCGGGAGGGATCTACAATGAGCAGTTCTTC
>-|TRBV27|few|TRBJ2-7
CASSFSVSSSYEQYF
TGTGCCAGCAGTTTTAGCGTCTCCAGCTCCTACGAGCAGTACTTC
>TRBD1|TRBV20-1|-|TRBJ1-1
CSARQGAENTEAFF
TGCAGTGCTAGGCAGGGGGCCGAGAACACTGAAGCTTTCTTT
>-|TRBV28|many|TRBJ1-1
CASSLEGGMNTEAFF
TGTGCCAGCAGCCTAGAAGGGGGAATGAACACTGAAGCTTTCTTT
>-|TRBV5-1|few|TRBJ2-5
CASSLADRVQQETQYF
TGCGCCAGCAGCTTGGCCGACCGTGTCCAACAAGAGACCCAGTACTTC
>-|TRBV2|-|TRBJ2-3
CASSEARGLGSDTQYF
TGTGCCAGCAGTGAAGCGCGGGGCCTAGGGTCAGATACGCAGTATTTT
>TRBD1|TRBV18|few|TRBJ2-2
CASSPPGTGRTGELFF
TGTGCCAGCTCACCGCCCGGGACAGGGCGGACCGGGGAGCTGTTTTTT
>-|TRBV5-4|few|TRBJ2-1
CASSKAESSSYNEQFF
TGTGCCAGTTCGAAGGCGGAAAGTTCCTCCTACAATGAGCAGTTCTTC
>TRBD1|TRBV30|few|TRBJ1-2
CAWSRGLTGDGYTF
TGTGCCTGGAGTCGGGGCCTAACAGGGGATGGCTACACCTTC
>-|TRBV6-2/TRBV6-3|-|TRBJ1-2
CASGAFYGYTF
TGTGCCAGCGGGGCATTTTATGGCTACACCTTC
>-|TRBV7-2|-|TRBJ2-7
CASRRTGSGAEEQYF
TGTGCCAGCAGGCGAACAGGGAGCGGGGCGGAAGAGCAGTACTTC
>-|TRBV20-1|few|TRBJ2-3
CSARFGAGPYRTDTQYF
TGCAGTGCTAGATTTGGTGCCGGGCCATACCGCACAGATACGCAGTATTTT
>TRBD1|TRBV28|many|TRBJ2-7
CASSQRTFKQGARSYEQYF
TGTGCCAGCAGTCAGCGTACCTTTAAACAGGGGGCTCGCTCCTACGAGCAGTACTTC
>-|TRBV5-4|-|TRBJ2-3
CASSFLRDLDTQYF
TGTGCCAGCAGCTTTCTCCGGGACTTAGATACGCAGTATTTT
>TRBD2|TRBV4-1|few|TRBJ2-5
CASSPRTGEGETQYF
TGCGCCAGCAGCCCCAGGACTGGGGAGGGAGAGACCCAGTACTTC
>-|TRBV2|many|TRBJ1-3
CASLPTGLSGNTIYF
TGTGCCAGCCTTCCGACAGGCCTCTCTGGAAACACCATATATTTT
>TRBD1|TRBV7-2|many|TRBJ1-2
CASSLGAGDRIYGYTF
TGTGCCAGCAGCTTAGGAGCCGGGGACAGGATCTATGGCTACACCTTC
>TRBD1|TRBV11-2|few|TRBJ2-5
CASSFPNRGETQYF
TGTGCCAGCAGCTTCCCCAACAGGGGCGAGACCCAGTACTTC
>-|TRBV4-3|few|TRBJ2-5
CASSQVVGWETQYF
TGCGCCAGCAGCCAAGTGGTGGGTTGGGAGACCCAGTACTTC
>-|TRBV29-1|many|TRBJ2-7
CSVEDQGSLNNEQYF
TGCAGCGTTGAAGATCAAGGCAGCCTAAACAACGAGCAGTACTTC
>TRBD1|TRBV14|few|TRBJ2-4
CASSRTGGKANIQYF
TGTGCCAGCAGTCGTACAGGGGGCAAGGCAAACATTCAGTACTTC
>TRBD2|TRBV6-1|many|TRBJ2-3
CASSRAGGGTDTQYF
TGTGCCAGCAGTCGAGCGGGAGGGGGGACAGATACGCAGTATTTT
>TRBD2|TRBV29-1|few|TRBJ2-7
CSVGTSGYEQYF
TGCAGCGTTGGGACTAGCGGCTACGAGCAGTACTTC
>TRBD1|TRBV28|many|TRBJ2-3
CASSPGTGWTDTQYF
TGTGCCAGCAGCCCCGGGACAGGGTGGACAGATACGCAGTATTTT
>-|TRBV28|many|TRBJ2-7
CASLGNLPYEQYF
TGTGCCAGCTTGGGTAACCTCCCCTACGAGCAGTACTTC
>TRBD2|TRBV2|-|TRBJ2-7
CASSPVRTSGSHEQYF
TGTGCCAGCAGTCCTGTCCGGACTAGCGGGAGTCACGAGCAGTACTTC
>-|TRBV9|-|TRBJ2-2
CASSPMGGPQVTGELFF
TGTGCCAGCAGCCCGATGGGGGGGCCGCAGGTCACCGGGGAGCTGTTTTTT
>TRBD2|TRBV12-3/TRBV12-4|many|TRBJ2-1
CASSGTSGSTNEQFF
TGTGCCAGCAGTGGGACTAGCGGGAGTACAAATGAGCAGTTCTTC
>-|TRBV28|few|TRBJ1-2
CASRPNTASPNYGYTF
TGTGCCAGCCGACCTAATACAGCCTCCCCTAACTATGGCTACACCTTC
>-|TRBV2|many|TRBJ1-1
CASGEGIEAFF
TGTGCCAGCGGGGAGGGCATTGAAGCTTTCTTT
>-|TRBV28|-|TRBJ1-5
CASSFRATFSNQPQHF
TGTGCCAGCAGTTTCCGGGCCACATTTAGCAATCAGCCCCAGCATTTT
>-|TRBV4-1|-|TRBJ1-1
CASSREGGLNTEAFF
TGCGCCAGCAGCCGTGAAGGAGGACTGAACACTGAAGCTTTCTTT
>-|TRBV2|many|TRBJ2-7
CASSEGIFGGGNYEQYF
TGTGCCAGCAGTGAAGGTATCTTTGGCGGGGGCAACTACGAGCAGTACTTC
>-|TRBV15|few|TRBJ2-7
CATNLPGSHEQYF
TGTGCCACCAACCTCCCCGGCTCCCACGAGCAGTACTTC